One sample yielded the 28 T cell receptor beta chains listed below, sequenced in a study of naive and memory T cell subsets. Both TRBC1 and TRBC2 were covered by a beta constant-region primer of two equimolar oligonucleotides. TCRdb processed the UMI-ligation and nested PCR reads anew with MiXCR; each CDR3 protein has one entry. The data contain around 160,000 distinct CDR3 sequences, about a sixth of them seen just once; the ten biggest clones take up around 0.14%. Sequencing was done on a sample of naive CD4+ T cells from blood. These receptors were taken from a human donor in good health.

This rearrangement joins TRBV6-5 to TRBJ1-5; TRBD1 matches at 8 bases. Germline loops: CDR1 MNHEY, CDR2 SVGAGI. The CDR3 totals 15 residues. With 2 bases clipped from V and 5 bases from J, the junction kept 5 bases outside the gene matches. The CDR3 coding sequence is TGTGCCAGCAGTTACGCTACAGGGGGAGATCAGCCCCAGCATTTT. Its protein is CASSYATGGDQPQHF.

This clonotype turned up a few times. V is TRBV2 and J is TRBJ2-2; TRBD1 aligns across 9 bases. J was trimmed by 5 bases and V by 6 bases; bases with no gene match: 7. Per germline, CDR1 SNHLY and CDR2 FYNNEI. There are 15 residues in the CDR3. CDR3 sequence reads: CASRSDRGGTGELFF. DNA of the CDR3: TGTGCCAGCAGGAGCGACAGGGGGGGGACCGGGGAGCTGTTTTTT.

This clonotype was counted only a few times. CDR3 sequence: CASRTGQDNQPQHF. The CDR3 DNA follows: TGTGCCAGCAGAACCGGACAGGATAATCAGCCCCAGCATTTT. The chain recombines TRBV6-2 or TRBV6-3 with TRBJ1-5, with 7 bases identical to TRBD1. CDR1 MNHEY and CDR2 SVGEGT come from the germline V gene. The CDR3 consists of 14 residues. J gave up 4 bases and V 6 bases, and 6 bases lay outside the gene matches.

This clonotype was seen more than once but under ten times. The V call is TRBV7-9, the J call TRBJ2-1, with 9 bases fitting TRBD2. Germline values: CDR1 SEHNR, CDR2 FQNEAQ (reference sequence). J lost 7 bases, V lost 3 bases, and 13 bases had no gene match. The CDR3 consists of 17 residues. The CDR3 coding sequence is TGTGCCAGCAGCTTCATGATAGCGGGAGCCTCTGGTAATGAGCAGTTCTTC. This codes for CASSFMIAGASGNEQFF. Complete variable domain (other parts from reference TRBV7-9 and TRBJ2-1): DTGVSQNPRHKITKRGQNVTFRCDPISEHNRLYWYRQTLGQGPEFLTYFQNEAQLEKSRLLSDRFSAERPKGSFSTLEIQRTEQGDSAMYLCASSFMIAGASGNEQFFGPGTRLTVL.

CDR3 sequence reads: CSASRTSGVVWNEQFF. CDR3 nucleotide sequence: TGCAGTGCTTCCAGGACTAGCGGAGTGGTTTGGAATGAGCAGTTCTTC. The chain couples TRBV20-1 to TRBJ2-1; TRBD2 matches at 10 bases. The V gene's germline CDR1 is DFQATT and CDR2 SNEGSKA (reference sequence). J was trimmed by 7 bases and V by 5 bases; bases with no gene match: 14. The CDR3 runs to 16 residues.

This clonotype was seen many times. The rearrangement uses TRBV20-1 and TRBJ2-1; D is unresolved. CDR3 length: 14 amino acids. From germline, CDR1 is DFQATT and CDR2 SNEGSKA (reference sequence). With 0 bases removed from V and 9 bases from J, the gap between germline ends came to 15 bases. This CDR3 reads CSARDRSISGEQFF. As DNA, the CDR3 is TGCAGTGCTAGAGATCGGTCTATTTCTGGTGAGCAGTTCTTC.

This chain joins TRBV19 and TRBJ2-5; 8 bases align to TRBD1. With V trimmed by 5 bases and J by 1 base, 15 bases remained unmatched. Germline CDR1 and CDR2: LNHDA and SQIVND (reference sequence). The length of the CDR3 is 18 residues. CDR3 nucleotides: TGTGCCAGTAGTCCTGGACAGGGCGGTGCTCCCCTCCAAGAGACCCAGTACTTC. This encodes CASSPGQGGAPLQETQYF. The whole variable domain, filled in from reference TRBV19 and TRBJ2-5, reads DGGITQSPKYLFRKEGQNVTLSCEQNLNHDAMYWYRQDPGQGLRLIYYSQIVNDFQKGDIAEGYSVSREKKESFPLTVTSAQKNPTAFYLCASSPGQGGAPLQETQYFGPGTRLLVL.

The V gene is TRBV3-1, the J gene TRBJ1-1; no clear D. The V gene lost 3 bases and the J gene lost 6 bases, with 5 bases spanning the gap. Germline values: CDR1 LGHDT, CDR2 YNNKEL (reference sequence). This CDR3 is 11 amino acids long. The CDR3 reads CASSQRAEAFF. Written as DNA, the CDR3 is TGTGCCAGCAGCCAGCGCGCTGAAGCTTTCTTT.

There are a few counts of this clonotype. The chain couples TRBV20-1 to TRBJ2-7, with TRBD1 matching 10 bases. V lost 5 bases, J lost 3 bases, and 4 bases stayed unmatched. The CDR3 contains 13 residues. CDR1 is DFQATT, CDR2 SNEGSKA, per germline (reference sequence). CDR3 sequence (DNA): TGCAGTGCTGACCGGGACAGGGGCTACGAGCAGTACTTC. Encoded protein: CSADRDRGYEQYF.

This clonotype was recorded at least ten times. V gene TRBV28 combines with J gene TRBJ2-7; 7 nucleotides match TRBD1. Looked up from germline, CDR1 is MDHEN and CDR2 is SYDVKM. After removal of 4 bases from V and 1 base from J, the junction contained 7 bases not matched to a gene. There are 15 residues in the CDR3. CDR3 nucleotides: TGTGCCAGCAGTTCCCAGGGGGACAGATCCTACGAGCAGTACTTC. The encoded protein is CASSSQGDRSYEQYF.

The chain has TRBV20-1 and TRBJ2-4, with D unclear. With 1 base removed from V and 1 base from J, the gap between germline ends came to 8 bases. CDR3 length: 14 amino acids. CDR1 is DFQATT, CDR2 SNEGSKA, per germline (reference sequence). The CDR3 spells CSARAESAKNIQYF. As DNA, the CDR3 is TGCAGTGCTAGAGCCGAATCGGCCAAAAACATTCAGTACTTC.

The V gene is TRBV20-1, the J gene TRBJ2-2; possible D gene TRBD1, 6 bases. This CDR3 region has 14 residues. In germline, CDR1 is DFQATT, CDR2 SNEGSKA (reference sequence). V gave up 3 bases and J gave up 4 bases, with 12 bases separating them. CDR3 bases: TGCAGTGCTAGGAGACAGGTCTTCACCGGGGAGCTGTTTTTT. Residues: CSARRQVFTGELFF.

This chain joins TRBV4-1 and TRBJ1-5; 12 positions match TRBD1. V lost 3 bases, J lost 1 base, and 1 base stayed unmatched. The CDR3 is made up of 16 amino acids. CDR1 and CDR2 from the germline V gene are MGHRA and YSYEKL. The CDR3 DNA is TGCGCCAGCAGCCAGGGACAGGGGGCAAGCAATCAGCCCCAGCATTTT. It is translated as CASSQGQGASNQPQHF.

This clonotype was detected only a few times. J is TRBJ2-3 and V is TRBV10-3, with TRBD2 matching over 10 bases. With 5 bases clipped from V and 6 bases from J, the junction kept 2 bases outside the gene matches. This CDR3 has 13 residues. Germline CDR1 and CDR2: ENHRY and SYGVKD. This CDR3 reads CAISTSGTDTQYF. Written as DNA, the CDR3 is TGTGCCATCAGTACTAGCGGGACGGATACGCAGTATTTT.

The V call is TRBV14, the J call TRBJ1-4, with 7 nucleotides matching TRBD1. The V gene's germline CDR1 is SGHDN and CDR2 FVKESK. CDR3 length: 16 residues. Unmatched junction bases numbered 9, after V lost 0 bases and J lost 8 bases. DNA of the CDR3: TGTGCCAGCAGCCAAGATCAGGGGACAGTGGCGGAAAAACTGTTTTTT. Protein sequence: CASSQDQGTVAEKLFF.

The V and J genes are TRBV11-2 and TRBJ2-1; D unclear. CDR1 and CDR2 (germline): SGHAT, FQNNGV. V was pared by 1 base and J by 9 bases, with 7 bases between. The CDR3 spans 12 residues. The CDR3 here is CASSLVWLEQFF. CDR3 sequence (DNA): TGTGCCAGCAGCTTAGTTTGGCTTGAGCAGTTCTTC.

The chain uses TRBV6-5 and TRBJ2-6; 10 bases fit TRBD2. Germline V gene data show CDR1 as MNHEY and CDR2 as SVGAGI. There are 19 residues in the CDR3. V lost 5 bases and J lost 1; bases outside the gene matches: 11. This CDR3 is CASSPLGLAGVSGANVLTF. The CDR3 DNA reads TGTGCCAGCAGTCCACTCGGTCTAGCGGGAGTTTCTGGGGCCAACGTCCTGACTTTC.

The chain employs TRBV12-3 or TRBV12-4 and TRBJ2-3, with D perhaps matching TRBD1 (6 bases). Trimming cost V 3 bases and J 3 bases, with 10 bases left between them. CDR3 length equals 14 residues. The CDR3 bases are TGTGCCAGCAGTTTCTGGACAGAAACAGATACGCAGTATTTT. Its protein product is CASSFWTETDTQYF.

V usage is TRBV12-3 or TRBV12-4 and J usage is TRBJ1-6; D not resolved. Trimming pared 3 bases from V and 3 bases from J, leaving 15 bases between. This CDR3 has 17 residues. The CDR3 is CASSLQATGGYNSPLHF. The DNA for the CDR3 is TGTGCCAGCAGTTTGCAAGCCACTGGCGGCTATAATTCACCCCTCCACTTT.

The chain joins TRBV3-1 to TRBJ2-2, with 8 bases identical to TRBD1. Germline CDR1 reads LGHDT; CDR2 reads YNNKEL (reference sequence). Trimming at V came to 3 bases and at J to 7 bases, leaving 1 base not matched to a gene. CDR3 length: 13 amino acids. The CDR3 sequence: CASSQGQVGELFF. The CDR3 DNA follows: TGTGCCAGCAGCCAGGGACAGGTCGGGGAGCTGTTTTTT.

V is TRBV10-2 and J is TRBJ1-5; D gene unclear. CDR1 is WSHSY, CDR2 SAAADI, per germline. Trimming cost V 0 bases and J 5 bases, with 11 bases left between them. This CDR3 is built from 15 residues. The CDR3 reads CASSESHSTDQPQHF. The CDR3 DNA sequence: TGCGCCAGCAGTGAGTCTCACAGTACGGATCAGCCCCAGCATTTT.

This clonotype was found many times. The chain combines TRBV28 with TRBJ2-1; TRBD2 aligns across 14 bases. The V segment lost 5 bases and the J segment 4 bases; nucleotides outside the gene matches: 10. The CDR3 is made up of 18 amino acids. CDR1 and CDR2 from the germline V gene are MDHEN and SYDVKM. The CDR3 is CASSAPGLAGGGYNEQFF. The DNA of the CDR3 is TGTGCCAGCAGTGCTCCCGGACTAGCGGGAGGAGGATACAATGAGCAGTTCTTC.

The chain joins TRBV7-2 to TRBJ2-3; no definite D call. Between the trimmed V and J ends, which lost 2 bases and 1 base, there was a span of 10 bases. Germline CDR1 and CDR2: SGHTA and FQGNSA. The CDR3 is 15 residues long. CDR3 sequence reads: CASSLKGPGTDTQYF. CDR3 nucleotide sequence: TGTGCCAGCAGCTTAAAGGGTCCAGGCACAGATACGCAGTATTTT.

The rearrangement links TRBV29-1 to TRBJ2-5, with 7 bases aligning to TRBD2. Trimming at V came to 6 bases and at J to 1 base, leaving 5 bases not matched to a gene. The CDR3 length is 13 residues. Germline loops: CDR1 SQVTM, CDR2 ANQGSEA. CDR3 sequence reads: CSVTTSSQETQYF. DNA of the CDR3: TGCAGCGTGACGACTAGCAGCCAAGAGACCCAGTACTTC.

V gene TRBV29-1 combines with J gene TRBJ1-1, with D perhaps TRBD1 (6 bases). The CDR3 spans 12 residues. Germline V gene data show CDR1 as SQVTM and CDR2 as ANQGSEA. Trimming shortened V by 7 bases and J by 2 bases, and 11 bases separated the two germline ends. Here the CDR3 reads CSEGGTNTEAFF. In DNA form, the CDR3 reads TGCAGCGAAGGGGGTACAAACACTGAAGCTTTCTTT.

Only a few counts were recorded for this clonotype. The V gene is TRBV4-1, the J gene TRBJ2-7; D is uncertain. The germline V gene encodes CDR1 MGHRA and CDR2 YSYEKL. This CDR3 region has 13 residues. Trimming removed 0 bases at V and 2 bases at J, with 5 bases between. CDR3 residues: CASSQDRAYEQYF. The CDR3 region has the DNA TGCGCCAGCAGCCAAGATCGGGCCTACGAGCAGTACTTC.

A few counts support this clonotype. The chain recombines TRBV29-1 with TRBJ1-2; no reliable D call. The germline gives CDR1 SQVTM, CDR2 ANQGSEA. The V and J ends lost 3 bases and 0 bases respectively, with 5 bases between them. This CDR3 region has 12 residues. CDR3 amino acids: CSVDKTNYGYTF. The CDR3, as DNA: TGCAGCGTTGACAAGACTAACTATGGCTACACCTTC.

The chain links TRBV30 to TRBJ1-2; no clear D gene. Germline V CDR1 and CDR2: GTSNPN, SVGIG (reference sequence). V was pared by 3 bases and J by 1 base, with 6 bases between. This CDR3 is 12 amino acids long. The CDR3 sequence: CAWSPHNYGYTF. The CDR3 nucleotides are TGTGCCTGGAGCCCTCATAACTATGGCTACACCTTC.